The 2 T cell receptor beta chains presented below share a single source sample, sequenced in a study of shared clonotypes between healthy human individuals (TCRdb year 2020). Library preparation employed the immunoSEQ multiplex PCR assay. TCRdb re-hosts the immuneACCESS table, in-frame sequences only. Its copies lack some clones; in the studies checked, an unresolved V gene accounts for under half of them, and the cause for the rest is not known. In this sample the table shows under 600,000 clones, about 79% of which occur a single time. Approximately 13% of the sample rests with the top ten. The sequenced sample consisted of PBMCs. The receptors derive from a woman between 40 and 55 years old in good health. Some clones in this sample may be carry-over from other donors' samples.

The sample holds a few counts of this clone. The conserved phenylalanine or tryptophan normally closing the CDR3 is absent here, so this likely arose from a read error. The limits of the CDR3 on the DNA are not certain, so only TCRdb's listed CDR3 is given. J is TRBJ2-7 and V is TRBV20-1; the table's TRBD2 call for D was not verified on the DNA. From germline, CDR1 is DFQATT and CDR2 SNEGSKA (reference sequence). The CDR3 spans 11 residues, counting both ends. The CDR3 region is CSAREVGGFRL.

This chain joins TRBV19 and TRBJ2-1; TRBD2 agrees at 9 bases. With V trimmed by 3 bases and J by 8 bases, 11 bases remained unmatched. CDR1 is LNHDA, CDR2 SQIVND, per germline (reference sequence). This CDR3 contains 16 residues. The CDR3 DNA is TGTGCCAGTAGTATTCCCGGCGGGAGGGCTAGGGATGAGCAGTTCTTC. Protein product: CASSIPGGRARDEQFF. The full variable domain, its missing parts supplied by reference TRBV19 and TRBJ2-1, is DGGITQSPKYLFRKEGQNVTLSCEQNLNHDAMYWYRQDPGQGLRLIYYSQIVNDFQKGDIAEGYSVSREKKESFPLTVTSAQKNPTAFYLCASSIPGGRARDEQFFGPGTRLTVL.